This TCR beta chain originates from a study of blood T cell repertoires in COVID-19. Sequenced by immunoSEQ multiplex PCR; TCRdb stores in-frame clones only, minus some. Altogether fewer than 30,000 clones are present, about 85% being singletons, with the ten largest covering under 30%. To note about this clone: At one end the junction does not follow the germline gene, possibly because of a read error.

Germline V gene sequence: CDR1 LNHDA, CDR2 SQIVND (reference sequence). The CDR3 extends over 15 amino acids. Sequencing used peripheral blood. V and J are TRBV19 and TRBJ1-1; D is uncertain. The source of this sequence is a human donor in a cohort sampled during active COVID-19. The CDR3 sequence: CASNKNGVENTEAFF. The CDR3 nucleotides read TGTGCCAGTAATAAGAACGGGGTGGAGAACACAGAAGCTTTCTTT.